A selection of T cell receptor beta chains follows, all from one sample in a study of technical replicates of blood from several donors. Clones were read by immunoSEQ multiplex PCR, and TCRdb kept only the in-frame ones, dropping some. The sample has about 49,000 clones; about 93% are singletons. Sample: PBMCs. The source of these receptors is a human donor in good health. Some clones in this sample may be carry-over from other donors' samples. Each CDR3 is given with its conserved first and last residue. The order of the fields is J gene, V gene, CDR3 protein.

TRBJ1-1,TRBV4-1,CASSQSSDRRNTEAFF
TRBJ1-5,TRBV30,CAWSQGTRQPQHF
TRBJ1-1,TRBV7-9,CASSSTVNTEAFF
TRBJ2-7,TRBV11-2,CASSLVPGTSGSYEQYF
TRBJ2-4,TRBV5-4,CASSFSGIAKNIQYF
TRBJ2-3,TRBV4-2,CASSQDPGQITSTDTQYF
TRBJ1-2,TRBV20-1,CSALDRFGYTF
TRBJ2-7,TRBV30,CAWSRQYEQYF
TRBJ2-3,TRBV7-2,CASSLLATDTDTQYF
TRBJ1-1,TRBV19,CASSPRTSEAFF
TRBJ2-1,TRBV6-4,CTSSDSGGRDYNEQFF
TRBJ2-1,TRBV6-6,CASSYQGSYNEQFF
TRBJ1-2,TRBV28,CASSRYYGYTF
TRBJ2-2,TRBV5-8,CASSLQGYWTGELFF
TRBJ2-5,TRBV21-1,CASSIQLAGGYQETQYF
TRBJ2-7,TRBV5-4,CASSQPGLAGAYEQYF
TRBJ1-2,TRBV5-1,CASSLARSGGFNGYTF
TRBJ1-1,TRBV5-8,CASSPGGKNTEAFF
TRBJ2-6,TRBV18,CASSPTFVGAGANVLTF
TRBJ2-7,TRBV7-9,CASSVGGGYEQYF
TRBJ2-2,TRBV11-3,CASSLVLSGELFF
TRBJ1-1,TRBV30,CACDRRSTTEAFF
TRBJ2-7,TRBV7-8,CASSYYQEQYF
TRBJ1-5,TRBV2,CASNGQGRGNQPQHF
TRBJ2-3,TRBV29-1,CSVEEAPGDTQYF